The 26 T cell receptor beta chains presented below share a single source sample, sequenced in a study of radiation and T cells in renal cell carcinoma. TCRdb's table, derived via immunoSEQ multiplex PCR, lists solely in-frame clones and lacks some. Of 130,000 to 150,000 clones listed, roughly nine tenths were seen once; the top ten hold around 4%. Described time point: baseline pretreatment blood. Specified treatment: 15 Gy SBRT to primary tumor, nephrectomy 4 weeks later. Specimen: blood, collected from a patient whose treatment included radiotherapy and nephrectomy. The source is a woman in her 70s with renal cell carcinoma.

The V gene is TRBV7-2, the J gene TRBJ2-2, with D perhaps TRBD2 (6 bases). The germline V gene has CDR1 SGHTA and CDR2 FQGNSA. V gave up 0 bases and J gave up 4 bases, with 9 bases separating them. The CDR3 covers 15 residues. CDR3 nucleotide sequence: TGTGCCAGCAGCTTAGCGGGGGGTAGCACCGGGGAGCTGTTTTTT. Its translation: CASSLAGGSTGELFF.

The chain joins TRBV11-3 to TRBJ2-2; 8 nucleotides agree with TRBD1. This CDR3 is built from 15 residues. With 2 bases clipped from V and 5 bases from J, the junction kept 4 bases outside the gene matches. CDR1 and CDR2 from the germline V gene are SGHNT and YENEEA. CDR3 DNA: TGTGCCAGCAGCTTAAGGGACAGGTGGACCGGGGAGCTGTTTTTT. Encoded protein: CASSLRDRWTGELFF.

Turning to this clone: The same CDR3 arises from other DNA sequences in this sample as well. The chain is built from TRBV30 and TRBJ1-3, with D uncertain. Trimming pared 0 bases from V and 4 bases from J, leaving 4 bases between. Germline values: CDR1 GTSNPN, CDR2 SVGIG (reference sequence). CDR3 length equals 12 residues. DNA for the CDR3: TGTGCCTGGAGTGTGGGGGGAAACACCATATATTTT. It translates to CAWSVGGNTIYF.

The gene calls are TRBV5-6 and TRBJ1-4; D possibly corresponds to TRBD1 (6 bases). The CDR3 spans 14 residues. Germline loops: CDR1 SGHDT, CDR2 YYEEEE. The V and J ends lost 4 bases and 7 bases respectively, with 14 bases between them. CDR3 DNA: TGTGCCAGCAGCGACCCGTTGGGGGCTGAAAAACTGTTTTTT. Protein product: CASSDPLGAEKLFF.

This chain uses TRBV2 with TRBJ1-4; no reliable D call. Per germline, CDR1 SNHLY and CDR2 FYNNEI. The CDR3 is 12 residues long. Trimming removed 2 bases at V and 8 bases at J, with 6 bases between. The CDR3 spells CASSEFDEKLFF. The CDR3 DNA follows: TGTGCCAGCAGTGAATTTGACGAAAAACTGTTTTTT.

The gene calls are TRBV18 and TRBJ2-3; 9 nucleotides line up with TRBD1. V gave up 0 bases and J gave up 4 bases; unmatched junction bases: 5. Per germline, CDR1 KGHSH and CDR2 LQKENI. The CDR3 contains 16 residues. CDR3 amino acids: CASSPPGQGGSDTQYF. As DNA, the CDR3 is TGTGCCAGCTCACCACCGGGACAGGGTGGTTCAGATACGCAGTATTTT.

The V and J genes are TRBV9 and TRBJ2-7, with TRBD2 matching over 11 bases. V lost 0 bases and J lost 4; bases outside the gene matches: 0. This CDR3 comprises 14 residues. The germline V gene encodes CDR1 SGDLS and CDR2 YYNGEE. This CDR3 is CASSVGLAGYEQYF. CDR3 bases: TGTGCCAGCAGCGTAGGACTAGCGGGGTACGAGCAGTACTTC.

The chain links TRBV9 to TRBJ1-1; D is undetermined. Trimming took off 4 bases at V and 9 bases at J, with 19 bases between the two ends. The CDR3 has 14 residues. CDR1 and CDR2 from the germline V gene are SGDLS and YYNGEE. This CDR3 is CASSPAGRVGQAFF. Here the CDR3 DNA reads TGTGCCAGCAGCCCCGCGGGGAGGGTCGGTCAAGCTTTCTTT.

The chain recombines TRBV30 with TRBJ2-3; no definite D call. Germline CDR1 reads GTSNPN; CDR2 reads SVGIG (reference sequence). The V end lost 0 bases, the J end lost 2 bases, and 9 bases lay between the germline ends. The CDR3 sequence is 14 residues long. CDR3 nucleotides: TGTGCCTGGAGTGTACTCGGGTTCACAGATACGCAGTATTTT. Protein sequence: CAWSVLGFTDTQYF.

J is TRBJ2-3 and V is TRBV5-4; 9 bases line up with TRBD2. Losses at the gene ends were 4 bases for V and 4 bases for J; bases not matched to a gene: 7. There are 15 residues in the CDR3. CDR1 and CDR2 from the germline V gene are SGHNT and YYREEE (reference sequence). The CDR3, as DNA: TGTGCCAGCAGCCCGCGGGGGGGCCGGGCAGATACGCAGTATTTT. Translating gives CASSPRGGRADTQYF.

The gene calls are TRBV10-2 and TRBJ2-3; 9 positions match TRBD2. V gave up 2 bases and J gave up 4 bases; unmatched junction bases: 4. The CDR3 has 15 residues. The V gene's germline CDR1 is WSHSY and CDR2 SAAADI. The CDR3 here is CASSEAGGRADTQYF. CDR3 bases: TGCGCCAGCAGTGAGGCGGGGGGGCGCGCAGATACGCAGTATTTT.

This chain joins TRBV5-6 and TRBJ2-2, with TRBD1 matching 7 bases. Germline V gene lookup returns CDR1 SGHDT and CDR2 YYEEEE. V gave up 0 bases and J gave up 5 bases; unmatched junction bases: 4. The CDR3 runs to 15 residues. Here the CDR3 reads CASSLEPGGTGELFF. The CDR3 coding sequence is TGTGCCAGCAGCTTGGAGCCAGGGGGTACCGGGGAGCTGTTTTTT.

This chain joins TRBV9 and TRBJ2-1; unclear D gene. Germline V gene sequence: CDR1 SGDLS, CDR2 YYNGEE. Trimming shortened V by 4 bases and J by 0 bases, and 14 bases separated the two germline ends. The CDR3 contains 16 residues. The CDR3 is CASSPRTESSYNEQFF. The CDR3 DNA sequence: TGTGCCAGCAGCCCCCGGACCGAAAGCTCCTACAATGAGCAGTTCTTC.

V usage is TRBV19 and J usage is TRBJ2-1; TRBD2 is a possible D gene (5 bases). The V and J ends lost 5 bases and 4 bases respectively, with 9 bases between them. CDR1 LNHDA and CDR2 SQIVND come from the germline V gene (reference sequence). The CDR3 totals 13 residues. The CDR3: CASSFGNYNEQFF. Written as DNA, the CDR3 is TGTGCCAGTAGTTTCGGGAATTACAATGAGCAGTTCTTC.

The chain uses TRBV7-9 and TRBJ1-2, with D possibly matching TRBD1 (6 bases). Germline CDR1 is SEHNR and CDR2 is FQNEAQ (reference sequence). The CDR3 covers 13 residues. Trimming took off 2 bases at V and 6 bases at J, with 10 bases between the two ends. The DNA of the CDR3 is TGTGCCAGCAGCTTAATTCGACAGGATGGCTACACCTTC. Its protein is CASSLIRQDGYTF.

The chain links TRBV9 to TRBJ2-6; 9 nucleotides line up with TRBD2. CDR3 length equals 17 residues. Germline loops: CDR1 SGDLS, CDR2 YYNGEE. The ends lost 3 bases at V and 0 bases at J; junction bases unmatched: 4. CDR3 nucleotide sequence: TGTGCCAGCAGCGATAGCGGGGGCCTCTCTGGGGCCAACGTCCTGACTTTC. Its protein is CASSDSGGLSGANVLTF.

The genes are TRBV21-1 and TRBJ2-5; the table calls TRBD1, which could not be checked here. TRBV21-1 represents a pseudogene. CDR3 length equals 15 residues. CDR3 sequence (DNA): TGTGCCAGCAGCAAAGGATTAACAGGGCCGAAGACCCAGTACTTC. Translation gives CASSKGLTGPKTQYF.

The chain couples TRBV5-6 to TRBJ2-6; D uncertain. The CDR3 has 13 residues. Trimming removed 0 bases at V and 13 bases at J, with 11 bases between. Germline V gives CDR1 SGHDT, CDR2 YYEEEE. In DNA form, the CDR3 reads TGTGCCAGCAGCTTGGGTCCACTGGGGGTCCTGACTTTC. It yields the protein CASSLGPLGVLTF.

V usage is TRBV6-6 and J usage is TRBJ2-7, with D uncertain. Germline CDR1 reads MNHNY; CDR2 reads SVGAGI (reference sequence). V was cut by 7 bases and J by 0 bases, with 19 bases left in between. The CDR3 sequence is 16 residues long. In nucleotides, the CDR3 is TGTGCCAGCAATTCCCCAGGAGTACGAAGCTCCTACGAGCAGTACTTC. Encoded protein: CASNSPGVRSSYEQYF.

V gene TRBV5-1 combines with J gene TRBJ2-7; 8 nucleotides align to TRBD1. With 4 bases clipped from V and 5 bases from J, the junction kept 8 bases outside the gene matches. Germline V gives CDR1 SGHRS, CDR2 YFSETQ. CDR3 size: 14 residues. CDR3 region: CASSLGGQAHEQYF. In nucleotides, the CDR3 is TGCGCCAGCAGCCTTGGGGGACAGGCCCACGAGCAGTACTTC.

The chain recombines TRBV19 with TRBJ1-2; D may be TRBD1 (5 bases). Germline V gene data show CDR1 as LNHDA and CDR2 as SQIVND (reference sequence). The CDR3 length is 16 residues. The V and J ends lost 2 bases and 0 bases respectively, with 13 bases between them. CDR3 in DNA: TGTGCCAGTAGTATAAGCGGGGCGGACGCTAACTATGGCTACACCTTC. Protein product: CASSISGADANYGYTF.

The chain is built from TRBV13 and TRBJ1-6, with D maybe TRBD1 (5 bases). Trimming cost V 5 bases and J 10 bases, with 18 bases left between them. Germline values: CDR1 PRHDT, CDR2 FYEKMQ (reference sequence). There are 15 residues in the CDR3. The CDR3: CASSLHRDQRSPLHF. DNA of the CDR3: TGTGCCAGCAGCCTACACCGGGACCAAAGGTCACCCCTCCACTTT.

V usage is TRBV9 and J usage is TRBJ2-5; 8 bases fit TRBD1. V gave up 0 bases and J gave up 2 bases; unmatched junction bases: 6. Germline loops: CDR1 SGDLS, CDR2 YYNGEE. CDR3 size: 16 residues. The CDR3 sequence is CASSVERDRKQETQYF. As DNA, the CDR3 is TGTGCCAGCAGCGTAGAAAGGGACAGGAAGCAAGAGACCCAGTACTTC.

This clone was seen a single time. This chain joins TRBV5-1 and TRBJ2-1; maybe TRBD1 (6 bases). V was clipped by 1 base and J by 0 bases, with 8 bases between them. Germline V lookup: CDR1 SGHRS, CDR2 YFSETQ. The CDR3 is made up of 15 amino acids. The CDR3 DNA reads TGCGCCAGCAGCTTGACAGGGAGCTCCTACAATGAGCAGTTCTTC. Translation: CASSLTGSSYNEQFF.

The chain couples TRBV18 to TRBJ1-1, with D uncertain. The ends were cut back, 6 bases at V and 1 base at J, with 18 bases in the middle. The CDR3 runs to 16 residues. CDR1 KGHSH and CDR2 LQKENI come from the germline V gene. The CDR3 is CASSPRRMSGNTEAFF. The CDR3 bases are TGTGCCAGCTCGCCGCGGAGAATGAGCGGGAACACTGAAGCTTTCTTT. The variable domain in full, with the rest retrieved from reference TRBV18 and TRBJ1-1, is NAGVMQNPRHLVRRRGQEARLRCSPMKGHSHVYWYRQLPEEGLKFMVYLQKENIIDESGMPKERFSAEFPKEGPSILRIQQVVRGDSAAYFCASSPRRMSGNTEAFFGQGTRLTVV.

J is TRBJ1-5 and V is TRBV6-6; D is undetermined. V gave up 5 bases and J gave up 2 bases, with 10 bases separating them. Germline loops: CDR1 MNHNY, CDR2 SVGAGI (reference sequence). The CDR3 totals 14 residues. The CDR3 nucleotides read TGTGCCAGCAGTCTAAGCGAAGGCAATCAGCCCCAGCATTTT. This translates into CASSLSEGNQPQHF.